This TCR beta chain was profiled in a study of beta chain features in type 1 diabetes. This CDR3 has 14 residues. Germline V gene data show CDR1 as KGHSY and CDR2 as FQNENV. V was pared by 0 bases and J by 6 bases, with 2 bases of the junction left unmatched. This clone occurred a few times. Its target is not known. The study, taken as a whole, reports: Among patients with Type 1 diabetes, TCRB CDR3s were moderately but significantly shorter in every one of the four CD4+ subsets.

The authors reverse transcribed all of the isolated RNA, so sequencing captured expressed TCRB transcripts. Produced via immunoSEQ multiplex PCR; TCRdb's table is partial and in-frame only. Altogether 240,000 or so clones are present, 20% being singletons, with the ten largest covering 0.028%. The sample was naive CD4+ T cells from blood. The chain couples TRBV16 to TRBJ2-4; 7 positions agree with TRBD1. The sequence was collected from a woman aged 40 to 50 with type 1 diabetes. The chain's CDR3 is CASSQSRDRNIQYF. DNA for the CDR3: TGTGCCAGCAGCCAATCTAGGGACAGAAACATTCAGTACTTC.